Listed here is a single TCR beta chain. Its antigen is currently unknown. TCRdb re-called the 5' RACE reads through MiXCR, storing one row per CDR3 protein. The sample lists approximately 450,000 distinct CDR3 sequences; 18% were seen once. With V trimmed by 0 bases and J by 7 bases, 8 bases remained unmatched. The CDR3 length is 16 residues. CDR1 and CDR2 (germline): SGHDT, YYEEEE. The source of the sample is a study of T cells after yellow fever vaccination. Study results and caveats: Peak timing came faster in the weaker secondary response, day 5 versus 15.

The rearrangement links TRBV5-6 to TRBJ1-5; 9 positions agree with TRBD1. The source material was PBMCs, sampled before the yellow fever booster vaccination. The clonotype was recovered from a man aged 18 to 30 who received the YFV17D yellow fever vaccine. The CDR3 DNA sequence: TGTGCCAGCAGCTTGGACAGGGGGCGCGTGGGGCAGCCCCAGCATTTT. Protein sequence: CASSLDRGRVGQPQHF.